The clone carrying this TCR beta chain has just a few counts. Its antigen is unidentified. This sample is drawn from a study of cytomegalovirus exposure and HLA in healthy donors. Whole-study results and caveats: A missense variant in DCLRE1C was later tied to TCR beta V- and J-gene trimming.

CDR1 LGHNA and CDR2 YNFKEQ come from the germline V gene. This CDR3 contains 16 residues. V was shortened by 0 bases and J by 7 bases, with 18 bases between the two germline ends. The PCR ran on 60 Vbeta and 13 Jbeta primers. The method was immunoSEQ multiplex PCR; TCRdb's version includes in-frame clones alone and lacks a portion of them. The data show under 150,000 clones, around 72% seen once. The sequenced sample was PBMCs. This sequence originates from a woman aged 50 to 60 in good health and CMV-seropositive. The genes are TRBV4-2 and TRBJ2-5; possibly TRBD2 for D (5 bases). The CDR3 loop reads CASSQDQDRGLGTQYF. DNA for the CDR3: TGTGCCAGCAGCCAAGATCAGGATAGAGGGCTCGGGACCCAGTACTTC.